Presented here are 27 T cell receptor beta chains from one specimen sequenced in a study of T cells after yellow fever vaccination. TCRdb re-derived calls from the 5' RACE reads in MiXCR, one entry per CDR3 protein. Found here are roughly 150,000 distinct CDR3 sequences, 7.7% of them singletons; the top ten hold approximately 0.67%. The sample was CD4+ T cells sorted from PBMCs, taken 5 days after the yellow fever booster vaccination. These receptors all stem from a man younger than 40 who received the YFV17D yellow fever vaccine.

This clonotype was found many times. The V call is TRBV5-1, the J call TRBJ2-2; 7 nucleotides agree with TRBD2. This CDR3 is 16 amino acids long. Germline CDR1 is SGHRS and CDR2 is YFSETQ. V gave up 4 bases and J gave up 4 bases; unmatched junction bases: 10. The chain's CDR3 is CASSAGAGVITGELFF. CDR3 DNA: TGCGCCAGCAGCGCCGGCGCGGGAGTGATCACCGGGGAGCTGTTTTTT.

This clonotype was observed at least ten times. CDR3 DNA: TGTGCCAGCAGCAACCCCTCGGTAACAGATGAGCAGTTCTTC. This gives the protein CASSNPSVTDEQFF. The chain has TRBV5-5 and TRBJ2-1; D is uncertain. The V and J ends lost 4 bases and 8 bases respectively, with 16 bases between them. CDR3 size: 14 residues. Germline V lookup: CDR1 SGHKS, CDR2 YYEKEE (reference sequence).

This clonotype occurred many times. The V and J genes are TRBV7-6 and TRBJ1-2; no reliable D call. The CDR3 spans 13 residues. Trimming stripped 2 bases from V and 8 bases from J, with 12 bases between. Germline CDR1 SGHVS, CDR2 FNYEAQ. CDR3 bases: TGTGCCAGCAGCTTACCGGGTTCGAAAGGCTACACCTTC. Its protein is CASSLPGSKGYTF.

This clonotype was observed at least ten times. As DNA, the CDR3 is TGTGCCAGCGGAGGTCTCCCCGTGCAGTACTTC. This codes for CASGGLPVQYF. V usage is TRBV6-2 or TRBV6-3 and J usage is TRBJ2-7; a weak D match, TRBD2 (5 bases). The germline gives CDR1 MNHEY, CDR2 SVGEGT. The CDR3 consists of 11 residues. V dropped 8 bases and J dropped 9 bases, with 14 bases sitting between them.

The CDR3 protein is CSARDRGRWRLAGIYEQYF. The DNA of the CDR3 is TGCAGTGCTAGAGATCGTGGTAGGTGGAGGCTAGCGGGGATCTACGAGCAGTACTTC. The gene calls are TRBV20-1 and TRBJ2-7, with TRBD2 identical over 9 bases. Germline V CDR1 and CDR2: DFQATT, SNEGSKA (reference sequence). CDR3 length: 19 residues. V was pared by 0 bases and J by 3 bases, with 18 bases of the junction left unmatched.

The rearrangement uses TRBV20-1 and TRBJ2-1; D call uncertain. This CDR3 is built from 15 residues. Germline V CDR1 and CDR2: DFQATT, SNEGSKA (reference sequence). V gave up 2 bases and J gave up 5 bases, with 16 bases separating them. CDR3 bases: TGCAGTGCTAGACCTAACCTGGGTTTACACAATGAGCAGTTCTTC. It codes for CSARPNLGLHNEQFF.

This clonotype was seen only a few times. The chain uses TRBV6-2 or TRBV6-3 and TRBJ1-5; D ambiguous. Germline-derived CDR1 and CDR2 are MNHEY and SVGEGT. The length of the CDR3 is 16 residues. Trimming took 0 bases from V and 1 from J, leaving 10 bases between them. CDR3 sequence (DNA): TGTGCCAGCAGTTACTCGAGCGGTTTAAGCAATCAGCCCCAGCATTTT. Protein: CASSYSSGLSNQPQHF.

The sample holds many counts of this clonotype. The V and J genes are TRBV12-3 or TRBV12-4 and TRBJ2-7; D ambiguous. Deletions cut 4 bases from V and 2 bases from J, with 6 bases between. The CDR3 is made up of 12 amino acids. The CDR3 protein is CASSYIPYEQYF. CDR3 in DNA: TGTGCCAGCAGTTATATCCCCTACGAGCAGTACTTC.

A few counts support this clonotype. The J gene is TRBJ2-1, the V gene TRBV3-1; 9 bases are shared with TRBD1. Trimming took 1 base from V and 9 from J; bases not matched to a gene: 7. The germline gives CDR1 LGHDT, CDR2 YNNKEL (reference sequence). The CDR3 has 15 amino acids. The CDR3 nucleotides read TGTGCCAGCAGCCAAGGGGGGACAGGGATAGGTGAGCAGTTCTTC. This codes for CASSQGGTGIGEQFF.

This clonotype showed up many times. This sequence joins TRBV5-1 and TRBJ2-7, with 8 bases that match TRBD1. CDR1 SGHRS and CDR2 YFSETQ come from the germline V gene. This CDR3 region has 15 residues. V was pared by 0 bases and J by 3 bases, with 5 bases of the junction left unmatched. CDR3 region: CASSLVRGQDYEQYF. The CDR3 DNA follows: TGCGCCAGCAGCTTGGTAAGGGGACAGGACTACGAGCAGTACTTC.

This clonotype was observed many times. V gene TRBV7-2 combines with J gene TRBJ2-2; D is perhaps TRBD1 (6 bases). Germline V gives CDR1 SGHTA, CDR2 FQGNSA. This CDR3 has 16 residues. V shed 5 bases and J shed 2 bases, with 15 bases lying between them. Here the CDR3 DNA reads TGTGCCAGCAGCCGACAAATCAGGGGTAACACCGGGGAGCTGTTTTTT. Protein product: CASSRQIRGNTGELFF.

The table lists this clonotype with many counts. This rearrangement joins TRBV21-1 to TRBJ2-7; the table's TRBD1 call for D was not verified on the DNA. TRBV21-1 counts as a pseudogene. This CDR3 spans 16 amino acids. This chain's CDR3 is CASSRNRETGRYEQYF. The DNA of the CDR3 is TGTGCCAGCAGCAGAAACCGCGAGACAGGGCGCTACGAGCAGTACTTC.

This clonotype was observed at least ten times. In DNA, the CDR3 is TGTGCCAGCACCCGGACAAAAAGCTCCTACGAGCAGTACTTC. Protein product: CASTRTKSSYEQYF. The chain uses TRBV30 and TRBJ2-7, with D perhaps TRBD1 (5 bases). Trimming took off 8 bases at V and 0 bases at J, with 17 bases between the two ends. Germline CDR1 reads GTSNPN; CDR2 reads SVGIG (reference sequence). This CDR3 has 14 amino acids.

This chain connects TRBV20-1 to TRBJ2-7; D tentatively fits TRBD1 or TRBD2 (6 bases each). Germline values: CDR1 DFQATT, CDR2 SNEGSKA (reference sequence). Trimming shortened V by 6 bases and J by 3 bases, and 18 bases separated the two germline ends. The CDR3 runs to 14 residues. The CDR3 here is CSAPPGGRIYEQYF. CDR3 sequence (DNA): TGCAGTGCGCCACCCGGGGGCAGGATCTACGAGCAGTACTTC.

This clonotype occurred many times. This CDR3 is CASDRGLAGNEQFF. CDR3 sequence (DNA): TGCGCCAGCGACAGGGGACTAGCGGGCAATGAGCAGTTCTTC. The V and J genes are TRBV5-1 and TRBJ2-1; 12 nucleotides align to TRBD2. The ends lost 7 bases at V and 6 bases at J; junction bases unmatched: 5. This CDR3 comprises 14 residues. Per germline, CDR1 SGHRS and CDR2 YFSETQ. Full variable domain (missing parts from reference TRBV5-1 and TRBJ2-1): KAGVTQTPRYLIKTRGQQVTLSCSPISGHRSVSWYQQTPGQGLQFLFEYFSETQRNKGNFPGRFSGRQFSNSRSEMNVSTLELGDSALYLCASDRGLAGNEQFFGPGTRLTVL.

The rearrangement links TRBV28 to TRBJ1-6; 8 positions agree with TRBD1. The CDR3 length is 17 residues. V lost 1 base, J lost 9 bases, and 11 bases stayed unmatched. The germline V gene encodes CDR1 MDHEN and CDR2 SYDVKM. The CDR3 coding sequence is TGTGCCAGCAGTTTATTCAGGGGGCCGCTTTCCAGTTCACCCCTCCACTTT. This codes for CASSLFRGPLSSSPLHF.

V usage is TRBV7-2 and J usage is TRBJ2-1; TRBD1 or TRBD2 may be the D gene (6 bases each). The V and J ends lost 7 bases and 8 bases respectively, with 21 bases between them. The V gene's germline CDR1 is SGHTA and CDR2 FQGNSA. CDR3 length equals 15 residues. CDR3 residues: CASTRGGLQRHEQFF. DNA of the CDR3: TGTGCCAGCACCCGAGGGGGGTTGCAGAGACATGAGCAGTTCTTC.

This clonotype showed up many times. The chain uses TRBV6-5 and TRBJ2-7; TRBD2 matches 14 bases. Trimming cost V 6 bases and J 7 bases; bases outside gene matches: 8. Germline CDR1 and CDR2: MNHEY and SVGAGI. This CDR3 region has 15 residues. The CDR3 sequence: CASSGRLAGGKEQYF. The CDR3 DNA sequence: TGTGCCAGCAGCGGACGACTAGCGGGGGGGAAGGAGCAGTACTTC.

This clonotype was seen at least ten times. The genes are TRBV6-2 or TRBV6-3 and TRBJ2-7; perhaps TRBD2 as D (6 bases). Trimming pared 6 bases from V and 5 bases from J, leaving 11 bases between. The CDR3 totals 12 residues. Germline CDR1 is MNHEY and CDR2 is SVGEGT. The CDR3 DNA reads as TGTGCCAGCAGACGGGGGAGCAACGAGCAGTACTTC. As protein: CASRRGSNEQYF.

The sample holds many counts of this clonotype. The J gene is TRBJ2-1, the V gene TRBV20-1; D is unresolved. Germline-derived CDR1 and CDR2 are DFQATT and SNEGSKA (reference sequence). The CDR3 spans 11 residues. V gave up 6 bases and J gave up 6 bases, with 9 bases separating them. The CDR3 DNA is TGCAGTGCCAAGTTCTTCAATGAGCAGTTCTTC. Translating gives CSAKFFNEQFF.

Comment on this clonotype: The junction shows a germline mismatch at one end, possibly a read error. This sequence joins TRBV29-1 and TRBJ2-1, with D maybe TRBD2 (5 bases). The CDR3 runs to 13 residues. Germline V lookup: CDR1 SQVTM, CDR2 ANQGSEA. In DNA, the CDR3 is TGCACCCGTTCTAGCAGGAGAAAGAATGAGCACTTCTTC. Translated: CTRSSRRKNEHFF.

This clonotype was observed at least ten times. This rearrangement joins TRBV7-2 to TRBJ2-3; TRBD2 matches 9 bases. Germline trimming cut 0 bases from V and 4 bases from J; bases unmatched to any gene: 8. The CDR3 is 17 amino acids. Per the germline V gene, CDR1 is SGHTA and CDR2 is FQGNSA. CDR3 sequence reads: CASSLAGGGRGADTQYF. CDR3 sequence (DNA): TGTGCCAGCAGCTTAGCTGGCGGCGGGAGGGGGGCAGATACGCAGTATTTT.

This clonotype was found many times. CDR3 nucleotide sequence: TGTGCCAGCCGGAGGGACAGATCGGGTCCTAGTGAGCAGTTCTTC. Translation: CASRRDRSGPSEQFF. The chain has TRBV7-2 and TRBJ2-1; maybe TRBD1 (7 bases). V gave up 8 bases and J gave up 9 bases, with 23 bases separating them. The CDR3 is 15 amino acids. CDR1 and CDR2 (germline): SGHTA, FQGNSA.

This clonotype was detected many times. The chain uses TRBV20-1 and TRBJ1-5, with a possible D match to TRBD1 (5 bases). Deletions cut 0 bases from V and 5 bases from J, with 8 bases between. The CDR3 spans 13 residues. Germline-derived CDR1 and CDR2 are DFQATT and SNEGSKA (reference sequence). The chain's CDR3 is CSARDGGDQPQHF. The CDR3 bases are TGCAGTGCTAGAGATGGGGGGGATCAGCCCCAGCATTTT.

This clonotype was counted at least ten times. The chain uses TRBV16 and TRBJ1-2; TRBD1 matches 7 bases. Trimming removed 4 bases from V and 7 bases from J; junction bases left unmatched: 3. This CDR3 is 12 amino acids long. CDR1 and CDR2 (germline): KGHSY, FQNENV. CDR3 bases: TGTGCCAGCAGCCCCCGACAGGGTGGCTACACCTTC. It encodes CASSPRQGGYTF.

This clonotype was seen many times. The chain joins TRBV7-2 to TRBJ2-5, with a tentative D call TRBD2 (5 bases). Germline CDR1 reads SGHTA; CDR2 reads FQGNSA. The CDR3 extends over 13 amino acids. V shed 2 bases and J shed 7 bases, with 11 bases lying between them. The CDR3 region has the DNA TGTGCCAGCAGCTTATCACGGGGTGGGACCCAGTACTTC. This translates into CASSLSRGGTQYF.

This clonotype was counted at least ten times. The chain is built from TRBV6-1 and TRBJ1-4; D perhaps matches TRBD1 (5 bases). The germline gives CDR1 MNHNS, CDR2 SASEGT. This CDR3 comprises 15 residues. With 5 bases removed from V and 4 bases from J, the gap between germline ends came to 14 bases. The CDR3 DNA reads TGTGCCAGCAGTCCCTACGGGGGGAATAATGAAAAACTGTTTTTT. It yields the protein CASSPYGGNNEKLFF.